The 8 T cell receptor beta chains below were found in one sample sequenced in a study of CD8+CD57+ T cells in acquired aplastic anemia. For CDR3 and TCR beta VDJ profiling, genomic DNA was the template used. TCRdb re-called the reads with MiXCR, one entry per CDR3 protein. The table has more than 100,000 distinct CDR3 sequences, 48% seen once; the top ten hold roughly 2.5%. The sequencing input was sorted CD4+, CD8+, or CD8+CD57+ T cells (not recorded which) from PBMCs. Every receptor here comes from a human donor in good health, serving as a control.

This clonotype has a count of ten or more. The chain carries TRBV5-1 and TRBJ2-1; D call uncertain. V lost 0 bases and J 4 bases, leaving 5 bases between the germline ends. CDR1 is SGHRS, CDR2 YFSETQ, per germline. The CDR3 covers 13 residues. The CDR3 sequence is CASSLDSYNEQFF. DNA of the CDR3: TGCGCCAGCAGCTTGGACAGTTACAATGAGCAGTTCTTC.

The rearrangement joins TRBV10-1 to TRBJ2-2; 8 bases are a match to TRBD1. The CDR3 length is 17 residues. The germline V gene encodes CDR1 WNHNN and CDR2 SYGVQD (reference sequence). Unmatched junction bases numbered 14, after V lost 6 bases and J lost 5 bases. The CDR3 nucleotides are TGCGCCAGCAGCTCCTACGGTCAGGGGGCGAGGACCGGGGAGCTGTTTTTT. Encoded protein: CASSSYGQGARTGELFF.

Remarks on this clonotype: This may stem from a read error, because a much larger clone lies one nucleotide away. This CDR3 fails to terminate in the conserved phenylalanine or tryptophan, so it likely reflects a read error. This chain links TRBV6-2 or TRBV6-3 with TRBJ1-2; D possibly corresponds to TRBD1 (6 bases). Looked up from germline, CDR1 is MNHEY and CDR2 is SVGEGT. The length of the CDR3 is 12 residues. Trimming pared 7 bases from V and 1 base from J, leaving 7 bases between. CDR3 bases: TGTGCCAGCACGGACAGTAACTATGGCTACACCCTC. Protein sequence: CASTDSNYGYTL.

Concerning this clonotype: The junction departs from the called germline gene at one end, perhaps through a read error. V usage is TRBV5-3 and J usage is TRBJ2-7, with 9 bases matching TRBD1. TRBV5-3 counts as an open reading frame of uncertain function. This CDR3 has 13 residues. CDR3 nucleotide sequence: TGTGCCAGCAGCTTGGGACAGGGAATGGGGCAGTACTTC. Translation: CASSLGQGMGQYF.

The J gene is TRBJ1-6, the V gene TRBV10-1; 9 bases are a match to TRBD1. Germline V gene data show CDR1 as WNHNN and CDR2 as SYGVQD (reference sequence). V shed 10 bases and J 10 bases; nucleotides not matched to a gene: 8. This CDR3 spans 13 amino acids. The CDR3 reads CAKTGTGLSPLHF. CDR3 coding DNA: TGCGCCAAGACCGGGACAGGGTTGTCACCCCTCCACTTT.

This chain connects TRBV7-2 to TRBJ1-1; the match to TRBD1 covers 7 bases. CDR3 size: 13 residues. From germline, CDR1 is SGHTA and CDR2 FQGNSA. Trimming removed 8 bases from V and 4 bases from J; junction bases left unmatched: 7. The CDR3 DNA follows: TGTGCCAGCCGGGACAGTGGGGGCACTGAAGCTTTCTTT. It codes for CASRDSGGTEAFF.

This clonotype was recorded a few times. The V gene is TRBV2, the J gene TRBJ2-3, with D possibly TRBD1 on 5 matching bases. V was trimmed by 4 bases and J by 6 bases, leaving 11 bases between them. CDR1 and CDR2 from the germline V gene are SNHLY and FYNNEI. The CDR3 has 13 residues. The CDR3 sequence is CASSGGLTDTQYF. The DNA of the CDR3 is TGTGCCAGCAGTGGGGGCCTAACGGATACGCAGTATTTT.

The chain couples TRBV20-1 to TRBJ1-1, with TRBD1 as a possible D gene (6 bases). The CDR3 totals 15 residues. Germline V gene data show CDR1 as DFQATT and CDR2 as SNEGSKA (reference sequence). Trimming cost V 0 bases and J 4 bases, with 15 bases left between them. In DNA, the CDR3 is TGCAGTGCTAGAGATCCGGGGGCGCCGGGCACTGAAGCTTTCTTT. Translation: CSARDPGAPGTEAFF.